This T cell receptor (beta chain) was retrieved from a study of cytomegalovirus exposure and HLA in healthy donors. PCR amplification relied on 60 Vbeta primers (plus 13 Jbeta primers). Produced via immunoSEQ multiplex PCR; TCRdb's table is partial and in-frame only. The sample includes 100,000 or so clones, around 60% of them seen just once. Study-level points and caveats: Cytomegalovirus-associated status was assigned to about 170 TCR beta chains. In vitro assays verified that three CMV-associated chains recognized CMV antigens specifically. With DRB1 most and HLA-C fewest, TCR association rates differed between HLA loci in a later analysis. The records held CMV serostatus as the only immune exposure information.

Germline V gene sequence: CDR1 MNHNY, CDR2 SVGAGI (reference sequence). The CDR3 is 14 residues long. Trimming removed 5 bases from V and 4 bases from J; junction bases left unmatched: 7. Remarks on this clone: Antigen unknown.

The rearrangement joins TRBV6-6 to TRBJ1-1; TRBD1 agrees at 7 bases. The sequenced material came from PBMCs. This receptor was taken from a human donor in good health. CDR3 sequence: CASSGDSRATEAFF. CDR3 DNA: TGTGCCAGCAGTGGGGACAGCCGAGCCACTGAAGCTTTCTTT.